Presented here are 14 T cell receptor beta chains from one specimen sequenced in a study of blood T cell repertoires in COVID-19. Produced via immunoSEQ multiplex PCR; TCRdb's table is partial and in-frame only. The data show approximately 360,000 clones, with around 90% seen just once and approximately 6.2% held by the top ten. The sequencing sample was made of peripheral blood. These TCRs come from a man younger than 35 with active or convalescent COVID-19.

This clone was seen a single time. The rearrangement links TRBV3-1 (or the pseudogene TRBV3-2) to TRBJ2-1; the D gene is possibly TRBD2 (6 bases). Trimming pared 4 bases from V and 5 bases from J, leaving 15 bases between. This CDR3 contains 15 residues. Germline V gene sequence: CDR1 LGHDT, CDR2 YNNKEL (reference sequence). CDR3 coding DNA: TGTGCCAGCAGCCCCCGGGGCGGGATGAACAATGAGCAGTTCTTC. Protein product: CASSPRGGMNNEQFF.

The J gene is TRBJ2-3, the V gene TRBV9, with D possibly being TRBD2 (5 bases). Trimming pared 0 bases from V and 2 bases from J, leaving 10 bases between. Germline values: CDR1 SGDLS, CDR2 YYNGEE. The CDR3 is 15 amino acids. The DNA for the CDR3 is TGTGCCAGCAGCGTAGGTTCGGGGTCCACAGATACGCAGTATTTT. Amino acid sequence: CASSVGSGSTDTQYF.

The chain links TRBV19 to TRBJ2-7; 10 bases line up with TRBD1. The CDR3 runs to 15 residues. CDR1 and CDR2 from the germline V gene are LNHDA and SQIVND (reference sequence). The junction had 11 bases not matched to a gene; V was cut back by 7 bases and J by 5 bases. Written as DNA, the CDR3 is TGTGCCAGTAACCAACCCGGGACAGGGGTAAACGAGCAGTACTTC. Its protein product is CASNQPGTGVNEQYF.

The chain employs TRBV6-6 and TRBJ1-5; TRBD1 aligns across 9 bases. CDR3 length: 12 amino acids. Per germline, CDR1 MNHNY and CDR2 SVGAGI (reference sequence). Germline trimming cut 11 bases from V and 5 bases from J; bases unmatched to any gene: 4. The CDR3, as DNA: TGTGCCGGAGGACAGGGGCATCAGCCCCAGCATTTT. Translated, it gives CAGGQGHQPQHF.

The V and J genes are TRBV5-6 and TRBJ1-5; D gene uncertain. CDR1 is SGHDT and CDR2 is YYEEEE in the germline V gene. The length of the CDR3 is 13 residues. Trimming took 1 base from V and 5 from J, leaving 7 bases between them. Here the CDR3 DNA reads TGTGCCAGCAGCTTGTTCTTAGATCAGCCCCAGCATTTT. Amino acid sequence: CASSLFLDQPQHF.

J is TRBJ2-1 and V is TRBV3-1 (or the pseudogene TRBV3-2); 7 bases are shared with TRBD1. Germline CDR1 is LGHDT and CDR2 is YNNKEL (reference sequence). CDR3 size: 15 residues. The V gene end was trimmed by 4 bases and the J gene end by 1 base; junction bases not matched to a gene: 4. CDR3 coding DNA: TGTGCCAGCAGCCCTCTGGGACAGTCCTACAATGAGCAGTTCTTC. Residues: CASSPLGQSYNEQFF.

The V call is TRBV5-1, the J call TRBJ1-2; the D is unclear. Germline CDR1 SGHRS, CDR2 YFSETQ. With 9 bases removed from V and 5 bases from J, the gap between germline ends came to 17 bases. This CDR3 contains 13 residues. In DNA form, the CDR3 reads TGCGCCACCCTTTTAACTACACTGTATGGCTACACCTTC. It translates to CATLLTTLYGYTF.

J is TRBJ1-1 and V is TRBV5-4, with 10 bases aligning to TRBD1. Germline CDR1 is SGHNT and CDR2 is YYREEE (reference sequence). The CDR3 is 14 residues long. V was pared by 4 bases and J by 6 bases, with 6 bases of the junction left unmatched. The CDR3: CASSPPGQGPEAFF. CDR3 bases: TGTGCCAGCAGCCCCCCGGGACAGGGGCCTGAAGCTTTCTTT. The whole variable domain, remainder taken from reference TRBV5-4 and TRBJ1-1, is ETGVTQSPTHLIKTRGQQVTLRCSSQSGHNTVSWYQQALGQGPQFIFQYYREEENGRGNFPPRFSGLQFPNYSSELNVNALELDDSALYLCASSPPGQGPEAFFGQGTRLTVV.

The table lists this clone with a count of one. The chain is built from TRBV3-1 (or the pseudogene TRBV3-2) and TRBJ2-7; 10 nucleotides line up with TRBD2. CDR1 LGHDT and CDR2 YNNKEL come from the germline V gene (reference sequence). With 1 base clipped from V and 3 bases from J, the junction kept 3 bases outside the gene matches. This CDR3 has 15 amino acids. This chain's CDR3 is CASSQARTSGYEQYF. For the CDR3, the DNA is TGTGCCAGCAGCCAAGCGAGGACTAGCGGCTACGAGCAGTACTTC.

Of note for this clone: The junction differs from germline at one of its ends, possibly a read error. The chain carries TRBV7-2 and TRBJ2-3, with TRBD1 matching over 8 bases. CDR1 is SGHTA and CDR2 is FQGNSA in the germline V gene. This CDR3 is 18 amino acids long. The CDR3 loop reads CASSSPRPGQGWTATQYF. The CDR3 coding sequence is TGTGCCAGCAGCTCCCCCCGCCCTGGACAGGGATGGACAGCTACGCAGTATTTT.

The CDR3: CASSFGQNQPQHF. In DNA, the CDR3 is TGTGCCAGCAGCTTTGGACAGAATCAGCCCCAGCATTTT. The rearrangement uses TRBV7-9 and TRBJ1-5; TRBD1 is a possible D gene (6 bases). The CDR3 covers 13 residues. Deletions cut 3 bases from V and 4 bases from J, with 7 bases between. Germline lookup yields CDR1 SEHNR and CDR2 FQNEAQ (reference sequence).

This clone appeared a single time. The CDR3 spells CAVSRLAGTNEQFF. The CDR3 bases are TGTGCCGTTAGTAGGCTAGCGGGGACTAATGAGCAGTTCTTC. V gene TRBV6-5 combines with J gene TRBJ2-1, with 9 bases lining up with TRBD2. The CDR3 runs to 14 residues. Losses at the gene ends were 11 bases for V and 7 bases for J; bases not matched to a gene: 12. CDR1 MNHEY and CDR2 SVGAGI come from the germline V gene.

This chain links TRBV19 with TRBJ1-1; the match to TRBD1 covers 10 bases. With 9 bases clipped from V and 3 bases from J, the junction kept 13 bases outside the gene matches. This CDR3 has 16 amino acids. Germline V gene data show CDR1 as LNHDA and CDR2 as SQIVND (reference sequence). CDR3 sequence: CASMLGQGVWDTEAFF. In DNA form, the CDR3 reads TGTGCCAGCATGCTCGGACAGGGGGTTTGGGACACTGAAGCTTTCTTT. Combining the CDR3 with reference TRBV19 and TRBJ1-1 gives the whole variable domain DGGITQSPKYLFRKEGQNVTLSCEQNLNHDAMYWYRQDPGQGLRLIYYSQIVNDFQKGDIAEGYSVSREKKESFPLTVTSAQKNPTAFYLCASMLGQGVWDTEAFFGQGTRLTVV.

The chain employs TRBV11-3 and TRBJ2-7; 11 bases map to TRBD1. There are 15 residues in the CDR3. Germline assignment: CDR1 SGHNT and CDR2 YENEEA. The J segment lost 3 bases and the V segment lost 5 bases, leaving 6 bases of the junction unmatched. The CDR3 protein is CASSTGGTGGYEQYF. As DNA, the CDR3 is TGTGCCAGCAGCACCGGCGGGACAGGGGGCTACGAGCAGTACTTC.